These 18 T cell receptor beta chains originate from one sample sequenced in a study of cytomegalovirus exposure and HLA in healthy donors. It was with 60 Vbeta and 13 Jbeta primers that the PCR ran. Assay used: immunoSEQ multiplex PCR; TCRdb lists only in-frame clones, some missing. The repertoire has more than 150,000 clones, 79% of them found once; the top ten carry under 2%. Sample: PBMCs. Receptor source: a girl aged 10 to 17 in good health and CMV-seropositive.

A single count supports this clone. The rearrangement uses TRBV27 and TRBJ2-5, with 10 bases lining up with TRBD1. The CDR3 spans 14 residues. CDR1 and CDR2 (germline): MNHEY, SMNVEV (reference sequence). After removal of 6 bases from V and 5 bases from J, the junction contained 6 bases not matched to a gene. The CDR3 reads CASSPTGGAETQYF. As DNA, the CDR3 is TGTGCCAGCAGCCCGACAGGGGGCGCGGAGACCCAGTACTTC.

This rearrangement joins TRBV7-2 to TRBJ1-1, with D possibly matching TRBD1 (5 bases). V lost 1 base and J lost 0, with 9 bases in between. Germline V gene lookup returns CDR1 SGHTA and CDR2 FQGNSA. The CDR3 consists of 15 residues. The CDR3 bases are TGTGCCAGCAGCTTAGTCTCGGACATGAACACTGAAGCTTTCTTT. This encodes CASSLVSDMNTEAFF.

V gene TRBV5-6 combines with J gene TRBJ2-3; a weak D match, TRBD1 (6 bases). The CDR3 is 16 amino acids. V shed 0 bases and J shed 6 bases, with 17 bases lying between them. From germline, CDR1 is SGHDT and CDR2 YYEEEE. The CDR3 region is CASSLGFGTRGDTQYF. The DNA for the CDR3 is TGTGCCAGCAGCTTGGGGTTTGGGACACGTGGCGATACGCAGTATTTT.

V is TRBV5-5 and J is TRBJ2-7, with D possibly being TRBD1 (6 bases). Germline CDR1 reads SGHKS; CDR2 reads YYEKEE (reference sequence). V was clipped by 4 bases and J by 4 bases, with 15 bases between them. The CDR3 sequence is 14 residues long. CDR3 nucleotides: TGTGCCAGCAGCACGCGGACCGGACAGTACGAGCAGTACTTC. This encodes CASSTRTGQYEQYF. Full variable domain (outside the CDR3, taken from reference TRBV5-5 and TRBJ2-7): DAGVTQSPTHLIKTRGQQVTLRCSPISGHKSVSWYQQVLGQGPQFIFQYYEKEERGRGNFPDRFSARQFPNYSSELNVNALLLGDSALYLCASSTRTGQYEQYFGPGTRLTVT.

This rearrangement joins TRBV2 to TRBJ2-7; a weak D match, TRBD1 (6 bases). The CDR3 contains 13 residues. V was trimmed by 7 bases and J by 4 bases, leaving 14 bases between them. The germline gives CDR1 SNHLY, CDR2 FYNNEI. The CDR3: CASKGDTYYEQYF. CDR3 nucleotides: TGTGCCAGCAAGGGGGACACCTATTACGAGCAGTACTTC.

The chain couples TRBV4-3 to TRBJ2-1, with D possibly being TRBD2 (5 bases). Germline V gene sequence: CDR1 LGHNA, CDR2 YSLEER. The CDR3 is made up of 17 amino acids. The V end was cut by 0 bases, the J end by 3 bases, with 15 bases between. The CDR3 spells CASSQDIPGIYYNEQFF. The DNA of the CDR3 is TGCGCCAGCAGCCAAGATATCCCCGGGATCTACTACAATGAGCAGTTCTTC.

The J gene is TRBJ2-3, the V gene TRBV29-1; unclear D gene. V was shortened by 3 bases and J by 4 bases, with 11 bases between the two germline ends. This CDR3 region has 13 residues. The germline CDR1 and CDR2 sequences are SQVTM and ANQGSEA. For the CDR3, the DNA is TGCAGCGTTGACCCTACCCGGGCAGATACGCAGTATTTT. Its protein is CSVDPTRADTQYF.

The V and J genes are TRBV4-2 and TRBJ2-1, with 12 positions matching TRBD2. CDR1 is LGHNA, CDR2 YNFKEQ, per germline. J lost 9 bases, V lost 0 bases, and 9 bases had no gene match. CDR3 length: 17 amino acids. The CDR3 sequence: CASSQESWLAGGLEQFF. The CDR3 region has the DNA TGTGCCAGCAGCCAAGAAAGTTGGCTAGCGGGGGGGCTTGAGCAGTTCTTC.

This chain links TRBV7-6 with TRBJ2-7; 9 bases align to TRBD2. There are 14 residues in the CDR3. The germline CDR1 and CDR2 sequences are SGHVS and FNYEAQ. The trim removed 5 bases at V and 7 bases at J, leaving 9 bases unmatched. The CDR3 region has the DNA TGTGCCAGCAGCCAGGGGACTAGCTCGGGGGAGCAGTACTTC. Its protein is CASSQGTSSGEQYF.

V gene TRBV5-1 combines with J gene TRBJ2-7; 12 bases are shared with TRBD2. V lost 0 bases to trimming and J lost 12 bases; unmatched junction nucleotides: 4. Germline V gene data show CDR1 as SGHRS and CDR2 as YFSETQ. The CDR3 length is 13 residues. The CDR3 sequence is CASSLDGLAGRYF. CDR3 nucleotide sequence: TGCGCCAGCAGCTTGGACGGACTAGCGGGGCGGTACTTC.

The rearrangement links TRBV18 to TRBJ2-3; 8 bases match TRBD1. V was pared by 2 bases and J by 3 bases, with 7 bases of the junction left unmatched. CDR3 length: 16 residues. The germline V gene encodes CDR1 KGHSH and CDR2 LQKENI. CDR3 sequence: CASSPIPTGVTDTQYF. The CDR3 nucleotides read TGTGCCAGCTCACCAATCCCGACAGGGGTGACAGATACGCAGTATTTT.

This clone was seen only a few times. Here the CDR3 DNA reads TGTGCCATCAGTGCGGGAAACACCATATATTTT. Its translation is CAISAGNTIYF. The chain uses TRBV10-3 and TRBJ1-3, with D hard to call. The germline V gene encodes CDR1 ENHRY and CDR2 SYGVKD. V was shortened by 4 bases and J by 4 bases, with 2 bases between the two germline ends. This CDR3 is built from 11 residues.

This sequence joins TRBV11-2 and TRBJ2-5, with D possibly matching TRBD2 (5 bases). V was shortened by 5 bases and J by 2 bases, with 15 bases between the two germline ends. There are 15 residues in the CDR3. Per germline, CDR1 SGHAT and CDR2 FQNNGV. In DNA, the CDR3 is TGTGCCAGCAGCCCCGACTTAGCGTTACAAGAGACCCAGTACTTC. Protein: CASSPDLALQETQYF.

This sequence joins TRBV6-5 and TRBJ2-3; tentatively, D is TRBD2 (5 bases). From germline, CDR1 is MNHEY and CDR2 SVGAGI. Trimming removed 6 bases at V and 2 bases at J, with 9 bases between. CDR3 length: 13 residues. As DNA, the CDR3 is TGTGCCAGCAGCCGGACTGCCACAGATACGCAGTATTTT. Amino acids: CASSRTATDTQYF.

This clone was seen a handful of times. J is TRBJ2-7 and V is TRBV27, with 7 nucleotides matching TRBD1. Germline V CDR1 and CDR2: MNHEY, SMNVEV (reference sequence). Trimming took 6 bases from V and 3 from J; bases not matched to a gene: 5. This CDR3 has 13 residues. The CDR3 sequence: CASSHRGHYEQYF. In DNA, the CDR3 is TGTGCCAGCAGCCACAGGGGACACTACGAGCAGTACTTC.

The chain is built from TRBV7-8 and TRBJ1-6, with TRBD1 matching over 7 bases. V lost 5 bases and J lost 7; bases outside the gene matches: 11. The CDR3 is made up of 16 amino acids. Germline V lookup: CDR1 SGHVS, CDR2 FQNEAQ. In nucleotides, the CDR3 is TGTGCCAGCAGCAGCCCCTGGACAGGACAAAATTCACCCCTCCACTTT. Amino acid sequence: CASSSPWTGQNSPLHF.

The genes are TRBV7-8 and TRBJ2-5; perhaps TRBD1 as D (6 bases). V lost 4 bases and J lost 5, with 14 bases in between. The CDR3 runs to 14 residues. The germline CDR1 and CDR2 sequences are SGHVS and FQNEAQ. In DNA form, the CDR3 reads TGTGCCAGCAGCTCCCGAGGGGGTAGGGAGACCCAGTACTTC. The encoded protein is CASSSRGGRETQYF.

The rearrangement joins TRBV28 to TRBJ2-1; maybe TRBD1 (5 bases). Germline V gives CDR1 MDHEN, CDR2 SYDVKM. V was shortened by 1 base and J by 8 bases, with 12 bases between the two germline ends. The CDR3 consists of 14 residues. The CDR3 sequence is CASSLSQGSYEQFF. The CDR3 DNA reads TGTGCCAGCAGTTTATCCCAGGGTTCCTATGAGCAGTTCTTC.